This T cell receptor (beta chain) was identified during a study of spatial heterogeneity in lung cancer. The overall study: Within tumor regions, the number of TCR transcripts tracked closely with a T cell module score obtained from matched bulk RNA-seq. Averaged across combinations, each unique TCR and UMI pairing appeared more than ten times in raw reads, which were uncorrected.

Documented time point: sample taken at primary tumor resection. Regarding the study as a whole: Tumor mutation counts were tracked by expanded intratumoral alpha and beta TCR counts.

This clonotype was seen only a few times. Its specificity is not known. TCRdb used MiXCR to reprocess the 5' RACE reads, holding one entry per CDR3 protein. The table shows 3,500 to 4,500 distinct CDR3 sequences, with over 4.5% occurring only once. Trimming cost V 2 bases and J 0 bases; bases outside gene matches: 3. Per germline, CDR1 MGHRA and CDR2 YSYEKL. The CDR3 is 16 amino acids. The chain recombines TRBV4-1 with TRBJ2-1, with 8 bases matching TRBD2. The receptor's source is a female donor with early-stage non-small cell lung cancer. The source material was lung tumor tissue, sampled at surgery. The CDR3 nucleotides read TGCGCCAGCAGCCAATTACTAGCGGCCTCCTACAATGAGCAGTTCTTC. Its translation: CASSQLLAASYNEQFF.